The TCR beta chain described here comes from a study of cytomegalovirus exposure and HLA in healthy donors. At the level of the study: Early released data comprised around 80 million unique TCRs from HLA-typed donors. General observations from the study: Reportedly, TCR beta sequences accurately predicted HLA-A and HLA-B alleles in most subjects.

In germline, CDR1 is MNHEY, CDR2 SVGAGI. This CDR3 is 14 amino acids long. V lost 5 bases to trimming and J lost 4 bases, with 14 bases between them. This clone has only one observation. Its specificity is not known. The PCR contained 60 Vbeta and 13 Jbeta primers. Clones were sequenced by immunoSEQ multiplex PCR, and TCRdb holds only the in-frame ones, with some missing. The repertoire holds about 160,000 clones, with roughly 82% as singletons. Input material: PBMCs. The V gene is TRBV6-5, the J gene TRBJ1-2, with D possibly TRBD1 on 6 matching bases. The source is a middle-aged man in good health and CMV-seropositive. Here the CDR3 DNA reads TGTGCCAGCAGTAGAGGACAGACTCGCTATGGCTACACCTTC. It yields the protein CASSRGQTRYGYTF.